The TCR beta chain described here comes from a study of metastatic and nonmetastatic thyroid tumors (dated by TCRdb to the early 2020s). Study-wide context: Repertoires from peripheral blood and from tumor or nodule tissue samples of malignant and benign thyroid patients were compared.

From cysteine to phenylalanine, the CDR3 is 13 amino acids long. The DNA shown is the 39-base CDR3, in frame from base 1. CDR1 and CDR2 were assigned from the germline V gene as SGHAT and FQNNGV. V was cut back by 0 bases and J by 7 bases, leaving a gap of 7 bases between them. Library preparation was by PCR. TCRdb records Illumina HiSeq 4000 as the sequencer. The TCR beta-chain CDR3 region of each patient was profiled by high-throughput sequencing. The published analysis was carried out like this. A classifier to discriminate distant-metastatic papillary thyroid cancer patients was built from CDR3 differences across clinicopathological groups. The Shannon index was used to assess repertoire diversity, and the Morisita-Horn index was used to assess tumor-blood repertoire similarity. TCRdb cleaned the public reads at Q25 with fastp, built clones with MiXCR and kept in-frame beta chains. The V and J calls and clone size come from TCRdb's table, not from the authors' own analysis. Present in this sample are tens of thousands of clones, approximately 26% of which were seen just once. The ten most abundant clones make up 9.6% of the sample.

Regarding this clone: Its cognate antigen has yet to be identified. Qualities for individual bases were not recorded, and no much larger clone is one base off.

None of the patients had been given any treatment before thyroid surgery. Using T-cell receptor beta sequencing, the researchers looked back retrospectively at clinical samples from patients, gathered between about 2012 and 2018. Study-level results and caveats: TCR beta diversity was reported as significantly higher in malignant tumors than in benign nodules, in both blood and tumor samples.

The receptor was isolated from a female donor with papillary thyroid cancer or a benign thyroid nodule (not recorded which). Some clones in this sample may be carry-over from other donors' samples. Sequencing input: blood. The rearrangement joined TRBV11-2 to TRBJ2-1; no D segment can be confidently identified. The CDR3 reads CASSLENINEQFF. The DNA is as follows: TGTGCCAGCAGCTTAGAGAACATTAATGAGCAGTTCTTC.